This TCR beta chain was observed in a study of T cells in Graves' hyperthyroidism and ophthalmopathy. RNA transcripts gave rise to amplified TCR beta CDR3 regions. HTBI primers drove first-round RT-PCR of the TCR CDR3. TCRdb fed the multiplex PCR reads into MiXCR, producing one record per CDR3 protein. The table has some 370,000 distinct CDR3 sequences, 17% seen once; the top ten hold approximately 35%. The CDR3 has 16 amino acids. Germline lookup yields CDR1 SNHLY and CDR2 FYNNEI. V lost 5 bases and J lost 3, with 16 bases in between. This clonotype was seen many times. The TCR comes from a woman aged 30 to 39 with Graves' hyperthyroidism that later progressed to Graves' ophthalmopathy. The V gene is TRBV2, the J gene TRBJ2-2; perhaps TRBD1 as D (6 bases). Source material: blood. The CDR3 region is CASSQNHRVDTGELFF. The CDR3 nucleotides are TGTGCCAGCAGTCAAAATCACAGGGTGGACACCGGGGAGCTGTTTTTT.